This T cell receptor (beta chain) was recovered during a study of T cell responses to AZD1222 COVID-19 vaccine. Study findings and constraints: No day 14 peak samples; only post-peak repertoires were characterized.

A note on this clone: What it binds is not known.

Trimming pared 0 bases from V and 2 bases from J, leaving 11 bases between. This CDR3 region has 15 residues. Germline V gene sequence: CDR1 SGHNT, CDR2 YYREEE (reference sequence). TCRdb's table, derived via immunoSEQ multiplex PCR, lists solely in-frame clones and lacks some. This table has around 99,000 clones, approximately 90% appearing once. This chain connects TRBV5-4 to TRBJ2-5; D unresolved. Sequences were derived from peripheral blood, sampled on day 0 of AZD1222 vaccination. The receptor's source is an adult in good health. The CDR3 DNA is TGTGCCAGCAGCTTGGGCTTCCACAGTCAAGAGACCCAGTACTTC. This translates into CASSLGFHSQETQYF.